This TCR beta chain was sequenced for a study of cytomegalovirus exposure and HLA in healthy donors. Use of 60 Vbeta and 13 Jbeta primers characterized the PCR. Assay: immunoSEQ multiplex PCR; the TCRdb copy retains only in-frame clones and omits some. The table shows 150,000 to 200,000 clones, with around 81% occurring only once. The CDR3 sequence is 12 residues long. V lost 7 bases and J 3 bases, leaving 10 bases between the germline ends. CDR1 and CDR2 from the germline V gene are MNHNS and SASEGT. Sequenced material: PBMCs. This clonotype was obtained from a man aged 40-55 years in good health and CMV-seronegative. The V call is TRBV6-1, the J call TRBJ2-7; D ambiguous. Here the CDR3 reads CASNGRLYEQYV. The CDR3 DNA follows: TGTGCCAGCAATGGCAGGCTCTACGAGCAGTACGTC.